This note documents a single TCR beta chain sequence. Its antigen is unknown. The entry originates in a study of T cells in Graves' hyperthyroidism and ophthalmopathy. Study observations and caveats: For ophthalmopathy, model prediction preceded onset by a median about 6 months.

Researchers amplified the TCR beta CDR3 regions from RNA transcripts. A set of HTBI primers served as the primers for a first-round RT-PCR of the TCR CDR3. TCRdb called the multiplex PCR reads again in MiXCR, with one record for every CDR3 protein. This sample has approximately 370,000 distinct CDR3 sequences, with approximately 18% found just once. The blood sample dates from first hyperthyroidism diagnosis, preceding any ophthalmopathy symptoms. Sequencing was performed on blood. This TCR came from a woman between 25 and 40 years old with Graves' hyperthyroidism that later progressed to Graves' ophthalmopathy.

CDR3 nucleotide sequence: TGTGCCAGTCACCCGGGGACTAGCGGGACAGATACGCAGTATTTT. It specifies CASHPGTSGTDTQYF. The V and J genes are TRBV19 and TRBJ2-3; 12 bases line up with TRBD2. This CDR3 has 15 residues. The junction had 6 bases not matched to a gene; V was cut back by 8 bases and J by 3 bases. Per germline, CDR1 LNHDA and CDR2 SQIVND (reference sequence).